These 21 T cell receptor beta chains were all obtained from the same sample, sequenced in a study of immune evolution from preneoplasia to lung adenocarcinoma. Libraries were prepared by immunoSEQ multiplex PCR; TCRdb keeps only in-frame clonotypes and omits some of them. The sample lists about 5,700 clones, approximately 80% occurring once. The sequenced material came from FFPE adjacent normal lung tissue. The origin of the receptors is an older person with lung adenocarcinoma.

The V call is TRBV6-5, the J call TRBJ1-4; maybe TRBD1 (5 bases). With 7 bases removed from V and 5 bases from J, the gap between germline ends came to 11 bases. CDR1 MNHEY and CDR2 SVGAGI come from the germline V gene. The CDR3 has 13 residues. CDR3 protein: CASKRGTNEKLFF. The DNA of the CDR3 is TGTGCCAGCAAAAGGGGTACGAATGAAAAACTGTTTTTT.

The chain is built from TRBV27 and TRBJ2-1; TRBD2 might be the D (6 bases). CDR3 length: 15 amino acids. Germline CDR1 is MNHEY and CDR2 is SMNVEV (reference sequence). Trimming shortened V by 5 bases and J by 4 bases, and 15 bases separated the two germline ends. In DNA form, the CDR3 reads TGTGCCAGCAGTGAACGACTAGGTCAGTACAATGAGCAGTTCTTC. Translated, it gives CASSERLGQYNEQFF.

This sequence joins TRBV28 and TRBJ1-5; 8 nucleotides agree with TRBD1. V dropped 6 bases and J dropped 9; count of bases not matched to a gene: 10. Germline V gives CDR1 MDHEN, CDR2 SYDVKM. The CDR3 runs 14 residues. The CDR3 DNA sequence: TGTGCCAGCAGGCAGGACAGGGTTTTAGGGCCCCAGCATTTT. Translated: CASRQDRVLGPQHF.

The sample holds a few counts of this clone. The chain combines TRBV7-2 with TRBJ2-6, with D possibly matching TRBD1 (7 bases). Germline V gives CDR1 SGHTA, CDR2 FQGNSA. CDR3 size: 15 residues. The germline V and J ends were trimmed by 6 bases and 3 bases, with 12 bases remaining between them. The CDR3 spells CASSQGGFGANVLTF. CDR3 bases: TGTGCCAGCAGTCAGGGGGGATTTGGGGCCAACGTCCTGACTTTC.

The rearrangement links TRBV5-4 to TRBJ2-1; D call uncertain. Deletions cut 1 base from V and 7 bases from J, with 6 bases between. This CDR3 region has 12 residues. Germline CDR1 is SGHNT and CDR2 is YYREEE (reference sequence). Here the CDR3 DNA reads TGTGCCAGCAGCTTGACTCAGAATGAGCAGTTCTTC. Encoded protein: CASSLTQNEQFF.

This clone was seen once. The V call is TRBV19, the J call TRBJ2-7, with 10 bases lining up with TRBD1. The ends lost 7 bases at V and 4 bases at J; junction bases unmatched: 7. The CDR3 has 14 residues. Germline V gene data show CDR1 as LNHDA and CDR2 as SQIVND (reference sequence). The CDR3 nucleotides are TGTGCCAGTAAAACCAGGGACAGGGGTTACGAGCAGTACTTC. Encoded protein: CASKTRDRGYEQYF.

This sequence joins TRBV5-1 and TRBJ1-1; D may be TRBD1 (6 bases). Germline V gene lookup returns CDR1 SGHRS and CDR2 YFSETQ. Trimming shortened V by 0 bases and J by 11 bases, and 14 bases separated the two germline ends. The CDR3 has 13 amino acids. The CDR3 sequence: CASSLANQGRAFF. The CDR3, as DNA: TGCGCCAGCAGCTTGGCAAATCAGGGGAGGGCTTTCTTT. The full variable domain, its missing parts supplied by reference TRBV5-1 and TRBJ1-1, is KAGVTQTPRYLIKTRGQQVTLSCSPISGHRSVSWYQQTPGQGLQFLFEYFSETQRNKGNFPGRFSGRQFSNSRSEMNVSTLELGDSALYLCASSLANQGRAFFGQGTRLTVV.

This sequence joins TRBV7-9 and TRBJ1-2, with 8 bases lining up with TRBD1. CDR1 and CDR2 from the germline V gene are SEHNR and FQNEAQ (reference sequence). With V trimmed by 4 bases and J by 8 bases, 18 bases remained unmatched. The CDR3 is 17 amino acids. The CDR3 sequence is CASSSPPGQGANRGYTF. The DNA for the CDR3 is TGTGCCAGCAGCTCTCCCCCCGGGCAGGGGGCAAATCGCGGCTACACCTTC.

The V gene is TRBV14, the J gene TRBJ2-1, with a weak D call TRBD1 (6 bases). The CDR3 extends over 13 amino acids. The germline V gene encodes CDR1 SGHDN and CDR2 FVKESK. Trimming pared 2 bases from V and 7 bases from J, leaving 9 bases between. The CDR3 sequence: CASSQRGRNEQFF. The CDR3 nucleotides are TGTGCCAGCAGCCAAAGGGGGAGAAATGAGCAGTTCTTC.

V gene TRBV12-1 combines with J gene TRBJ2-3; the tabulated D call, TRBD2, remains unverified against the DNA. TRBV12-1 is a documented pseudogene. CDR3 length: 13 amino acids. In nucleotides, the CDR3 is TGTGCCAGCAGCTTTGAAGGGGAGGGAGTGCAGTATTTT. Translation gives CASSFEGEGVQYF.

This chain connects TRBV10-1 to TRBJ1-1; D not certain. This CDR3 has 13 amino acids. Between the trimmed V and J ends, which lost 3 bases and 4 bases, there was a span of 9 bases. The germline CDR1 and CDR2 sequences are WNHNN and SYGVQD (reference sequence). The CDR3 coding sequence is TGCGCCAGCAGTGAACGGTTCGGCACTGAAGCTTTCTTT. Amino acids: CASSERFGTEAFF.

The CDR3 DNA reads TGCGCCAGCAGCTTAACCGGGACCGATGATTCACCCCTCCACTTT. Translation: CASSLTGTDDSPLHF. The J gene is TRBJ1-6, the V gene TRBV5-1, with D perhaps TRBD1 (5 bases). The germline V and J ends were trimmed by 2 bases and 8 bases, with 14 bases remaining between them. Germline assignment: CDR1 SGHRS and CDR2 YFSETQ. The CDR3 length is 15 residues.

This chain links TRBV7-2 with TRBJ2-1; D gene ambiguous. Germline values: CDR1 SGHTA, CDR2 FQGNSA. V dropped 1 base and J dropped 10 bases, with 5 bases sitting between them. The CDR3 totals 11 residues. The CDR3 sequence is CASSLGVEQFF. In nucleotides, the CDR3 is TGTGCCAGCAGCTTAGGGGTAGAGCAGTTCTTC.

The chain has TRBV4-1 and TRBJ2-3, with TRBD1 matching 10 bases. Looked up from germline, CDR1 is MGHRA and CDR2 is YSYEKL. V was pared by 2 bases and J by 4 bases, with 9 bases of the junction left unmatched. The CDR3 covers 17 residues. The CDR3 sequence: CASSQHTDRGSADTQYF. CDR3 nucleotide sequence: TGCGCCAGCAGCCAACATACGGACAGGGGGTCGGCAGATACGCAGTATTTT.

The genes are TRBV2 and TRBJ1-1, with D unresolved. Per the germline V gene, CDR1 is SNHLY and CDR2 is FYNNEI. Trimming stripped 3 bases from V and 5 bases from J, with 10 bases between. The CDR3 is 13 residues long. Written as DNA, the CDR3 is TGTGCCAGCAGTGACAGGCTGGAGACTGAAGCTTTCTTT. Its protein is CASSDRLETEAFF.

The chain employs TRBV4-1 and TRBJ2-2; D not certain. Germline assignment: CDR1 MGHRA and CDR2 YSYEKL. The CDR3 extends over 15 amino acids. V shed 0 bases and J shed 7 bases, with 12 bases lying between them. CDR3: CASSQDSGYLGELFF. CDR3 nucleotide sequence: TGCGCCAGCAGCCAAGACTCCGGGTACCTCGGGGAGCTGTTTTTT.

This chain connects TRBV10-3 to TRBJ2-1, with D perhaps matching TRBD2 (6 bases). Per germline, CDR1 ENHRY and CDR2 SYGVKD. The V end was cut by 3 bases, the J end by 5 bases, with 17 bases between. This CDR3 comprises 16 residues. CDR3 DNA: TGTGCCATCAGTGACCCCTCCAGTAGGACTAACAATGAGCAGTTCTTC. Its protein is CAISDPSSRTNNEQFF.

Points on this clone: Other DNA sequences in this specimen translate into the identical CDR3. The CDR3 is CASSLVGRRPSYNEQFF. In DNA, the CDR3 is TGTGCCAGCAGCTTGGTAGGACGCCGTCCATCCTACAATGAGCAGTTCTTC. The V and J genes are TRBV5-5 and TRBJ2-1; unclear D gene. Germline CDR1 SGHKS, CDR2 YYEKEE (reference sequence). Trimming left V 0 bases short and J 1 base short, with 14 bases between. This CDR3 contains 17 residues.

This clone has only a few counts. This chain links TRBV4-1 with TRBJ2-7; D uncertain. V lost 1 base to trimming and J lost 5 bases, with 3 bases between them. CDR1 and CDR2 (germline): MGHRA, YSYEKL. The CDR3 is 11 residues long. The CDR3 region has the DNA TGCGCCAGCAGCCAAGGGAACGAGCAGTACTTC. Residues: CASSQGNEQYF.

V gene TRBV30 combines with J gene TRBJ2-7; D unclear. Between the trimmed V and J ends, which lost 0 bases and 7 bases, there was a span of 7 bases. CDR3 length: 11 residues. Germline V lookup: CDR1 GTSNPN, CDR2 SVGIG (reference sequence). As DNA, the CDR3 is TGTGCCTGGAGTGTACTAAGGGAGCAGTACTTC. It specifies CAWSVLREQYF.

The genes are TRBV14 and TRBJ1-2; D is ambiguous. V was cut by 1 base and J by 8 bases, with 14 bases left in between. The CDR3 has 14 amino acids. CDR1 is SGHDN, CDR2 FVKESK, per germline. Here the CDR3 DNA reads TGTGCCAGCAGCCAAGTCAACCCGACGGGGGGCTACACCTTC. It translates to CASSQVNPTGGYTF.